This T cell receptor (beta chain) was found in a study of Ad26.COV2.S vaccination and SARS-CoV-2 variants. Study background: The donor participated in the COV1001 trial, in its Ad26.COV2.S arm. Study results and caveats: People given the vaccine had a wider spike-specific TCR breadth than placebo recipients did.

Clones were sequenced by immunoSEQ multiplex PCR, and TCRdb holds only the in-frame ones, with some missing. The sample gives fewer than 400,000 clones, around 90% of which show up once; roughly 6% is in the top ten. Treatment defined: some 20 received Ad26.COV2.S at low or high dose, single or two shots; 5 received placebo; per-sample allocation not given. Specimen acquisition occurred on day 63 following the initial vaccine or placebo injection. Germline V CDR1 and CDR2: MGHDK, SYGVNS. The J segment lost 0 bases and the V segment lost 7 bases, leaving 7 bases of the junction unmatched. The CDR3 length is 15 residues. This clone is a singleton in its sample. Its specificity is unknown.

The chain recombines TRBV25-1 with TRBJ2-3; TRBD2 matches at 7 bases. The sequence came from a person aged 18-65 years who received the Ad26.COV2.S COVID-19 vaccine or a placebo. The starting material was peripheral blood, obtained in a trial of Ad26.COV2.S vaccine versus placebo. The CDR3 reads CASNTGGPSTDTQYF. As DNA, the CDR3 is TGTGCCAGCAACACGGGAGGTCCTAGCACAGATACGCAGTATTTT.